The clone carrying this T cell receptor (beta chain) is a singleton in its sample. How the authors handled the data: Amplification of reference gene primers provided the estimated nucleated cell counts. Assay used: immunoSEQ multiplex PCR; TCRdb lists only in-frame clones, some missing. For V, J and clone size, that table is used; D and trimming come from the DNA. The table shows just over 15,000 clones, with approximately 84% occurring only once. Germline V CDR1 and CDR2: LGHNA, YSLEER. V was pared by 1 base and J by 11 bases, with 7 bases of the junction left unmatched. CDR3 length equals 14 residues. The data were taken from a study of blood T cell repertoires in COVID-19. Looking at the study overall: COVID-19 samples, acute and convalescent, were from the United States, Italy and Spain. From T cells, B-cell-depleted T cells, or PBMCs came the material, which was cDNA or gDNA.

This rearrangement joins TRBV4-3 to TRBJ2-1, with TRBD2 matching over 8 bases. This TCR was recovered from a human donor in a cohort sampled during active COVID-19. What was sequenced was peripheral blood. This chain's CDR3 is CASSQAVREGQQFF. Written as DNA, the CDR3 is TGCGCCAGCAGCCAAGCGGTCCGGGAGGGGCAGCAGTTCTTC.